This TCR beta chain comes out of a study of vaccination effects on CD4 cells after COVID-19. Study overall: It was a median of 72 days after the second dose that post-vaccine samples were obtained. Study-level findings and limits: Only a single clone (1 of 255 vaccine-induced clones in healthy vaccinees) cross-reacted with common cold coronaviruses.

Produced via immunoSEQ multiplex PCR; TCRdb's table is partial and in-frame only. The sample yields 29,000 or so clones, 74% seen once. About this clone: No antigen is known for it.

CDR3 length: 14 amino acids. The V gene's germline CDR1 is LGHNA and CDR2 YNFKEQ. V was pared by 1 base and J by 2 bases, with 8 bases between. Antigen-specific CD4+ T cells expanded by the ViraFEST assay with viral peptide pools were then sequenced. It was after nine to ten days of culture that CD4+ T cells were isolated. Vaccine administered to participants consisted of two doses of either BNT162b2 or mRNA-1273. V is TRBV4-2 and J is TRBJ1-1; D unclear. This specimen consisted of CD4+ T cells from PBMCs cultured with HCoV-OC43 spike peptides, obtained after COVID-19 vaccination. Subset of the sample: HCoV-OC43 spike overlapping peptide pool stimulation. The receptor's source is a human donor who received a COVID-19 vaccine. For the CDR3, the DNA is TGTGCCAGCAGCCAAGTCGGTCAAAACACTGAAGCTTTCTTT. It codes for CASSQVGQNTEAFF.